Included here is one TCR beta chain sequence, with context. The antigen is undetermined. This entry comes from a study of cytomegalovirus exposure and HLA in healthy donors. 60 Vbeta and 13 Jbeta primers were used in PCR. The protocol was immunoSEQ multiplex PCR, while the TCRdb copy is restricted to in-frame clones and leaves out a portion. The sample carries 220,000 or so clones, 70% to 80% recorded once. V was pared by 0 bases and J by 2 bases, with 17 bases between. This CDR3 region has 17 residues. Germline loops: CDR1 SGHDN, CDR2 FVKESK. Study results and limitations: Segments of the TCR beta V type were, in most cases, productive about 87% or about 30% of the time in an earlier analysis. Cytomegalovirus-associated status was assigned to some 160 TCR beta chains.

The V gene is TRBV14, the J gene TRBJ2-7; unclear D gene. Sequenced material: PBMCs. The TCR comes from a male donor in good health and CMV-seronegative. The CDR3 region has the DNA TGTGCCAGCAGCCAAGATGCGCGGAGACCGGATACCTACGAGCAGTACTTC. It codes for CASSQDARRPDTYEQYF.